The 14 T cell receptor beta chains presented below share a single source sample, sequenced in a study of T cell responses to AZD1222 COVID-19 vaccine (dated by TCRdb to about 2021). Interpreted using the paper, the time point label stands for: baseline before first vaccination. Libraries came from the immunoSEQ multiplex PCR assay. TCRdb's version of the immuneACCESS table is confined to in-frame rearrangements and falls short of the full clone set. An unresolved V gene accounts for under half of the shortfall where checked; the remainder is of unknown origin. This sample has 150,000 to 200,000 clones in its table, and about 88% of those were observed once. In total, the top ten clones hold roughly 1.7% of the sample. Sequenced material: peripheral blood, taken on day 0 of AZD1222 vaccination. The receptors were sampled from an adult in good health.

The chain is built from TRBV7-9 and TRBJ1-2; 7 bases are shared with TRBD1. The J segment lost 1 base and the V segment lost 1 base, leaving 9 bases of the junction unmatched. The CDR3 is 17 amino acids. CDR1 is SEHNR, CDR2 FQNEAQ, per germline (reference sequence). The CDR3 region is CASSLDGDSIINYGYTF. DNA for the CDR3: TGTGCCAGCAGCTTAGATGGGGACAGCATCATTAACTATGGCTACACCTTC.

This chain uses TRBV5-6 with TRBJ2-1; maybe TRBD1 (6 bases). The CDR3 covers 15 residues. V lost 1 base, J lost 4 bases, and 12 bases lay in between. Per the germline V gene, CDR1 is SGHDT and CDR2 is YYEEEE. CDR3 bases: TGTGCCAGCAGCTTGAGGCAGGGGCAATACAATGAGCAGTTCTTC. It translates to CASSLRQGQYNEQFF.

This chain connects TRBV11-2 to TRBJ2-7; 10 bases line up with TRBD2. Germline lookup yields CDR1 SGHAT and CDR2 FQNNGV. This CDR3 contains 16 residues. The trim removed 4 bases at V and 6 bases at J, leaving 12 bases unmatched. The DNA of the CDR3 is TGTGCCAGCAGCTCCGATGGGACTAGCGTAGGGGGCGAGCAGTACTTC. Its translation is CASSSDGTSVGGEQYF.

The CDR3, as DNA: TGTGCCAGCAGCTGGGGACAGTATGGCTACACCTTC. This gives the protein CASSWGQYGYTF. The chain links TRBV5-5 to TRBJ1-2, with 7 positions matching TRBD1. The CDR3 consists of 12 residues. Germline assignment: CDR1 SGHKS and CDR2 YYEKEE (reference sequence). V shed 3 bases and J 5 bases; nucleotides not matched to a gene: 1.

The chain carries TRBV5-1 and TRBJ2-3; TRBD1 agrees at 11 bases. The junction had 6 bases not matched to a gene; V was cut back by 3 bases and J by 3 bases. Germline lookup yields CDR1 SGHRS and CDR2 YFSETQ. This CDR3 has 16 amino acids. CDR3 protein: CASSSGQGAITDTQYF. The CDR3 region has the DNA TGCGCCAGCAGCTCAGGACAGGGGGCGATTACAGATACGCAGTATTTT.

This clone occurred once. The chain recombines TRBV7-3 with TRBJ2-3; 7 bases fit TRBD2. The CDR3 loop spans 14 amino acids. Germline assignment: CDR1 SGHTA and CDR2 FQGTGA. V was clipped by 4 bases and J by 5 bases; unmatched bases: 6. The CDR3 loop is CASSSGRGIDTQYF. As DNA, the CDR3 is TGTGCCAGCAGCTCAGGGCGGGGGATAGATACGCAGTATTTT.

The chain employs TRBV27 and TRBJ1-6; TRBD1 is a possible D gene (6 bases). This CDR3 comprises 13 residues. The germline V gene encodes CDR1 MNHEY and CDR2 SMNVEV (reference sequence). Trimming took off 5 bases at V and 10 bases at J, with 12 bases between the two ends. This CDR3 reads CASSPHGGSPLHF. CDR3 DNA sequence: TGTGCCAGCAGTCCCCATGGGGGCTCACCCCTCCACTTT.

The chain is built from TRBV6-5 and TRBJ2-1; D gene ambiguous. V was trimmed by 0 bases and J by 5 bases, leaving 11 bases between them. The V gene's germline CDR1 is MNHEY and CDR2 SVGAGI. The CDR3 consists of 15 residues. The CDR3 DNA sequence: TGTGCCAGCAGTTACTCCGGTACCTTAAACAATGAGCAGTTCTTC. Protein: CASSYSGTLNNEQFF.

This chain connects TRBV28 to TRBJ1-5, with D maybe TRBD1 (5 bases). From germline, CDR1 is MDHEN and CDR2 SYDVKM. V lost 5 bases, J lost 2 bases, and 7 bases lay in between. The length of the CDR3 is 13 residues. DNA of the CDR3: TGTGCCAGCAGTCGAGGGGGCAATCAGCCCCAGCATTTT. Encoded protein: CASSRGGNQPQHF.

This clone was seen a single time. The V and J genes are TRBV5-6 and TRBJ2-5; D is tentatively TRBD1 or TRBD2 (5 bases each). The CDR3 contains 15 residues. V was trimmed by 1 base and J by 8 bases, leaving 18 bases between them. CDR1 and CDR2 (germline): SGHDT, YYEEEE. The CDR3 reads CASSLPGTGTGTQYF. DNA for the CDR3: TGTGCCAGCAGCTTGCCTGGGACCGGGACCGGAACCCAGTACTTC.

The genes are TRBV7-8 and TRBJ2-1, with TRBD1 matching over 7 bases. From germline, CDR1 is SGHVS and CDR2 FQNEAQ. This CDR3 spans 16 amino acids. The J segment lost 3 bases and the V segment lost 5 bases, leaving 10 bases of the junction unmatched. The CDR3 is CASSRRTGQFYNEQFF. CDR3 DNA: TGTGCCAGCAGCCGTAGGACAGGCCAATTCTACAATGAGCAGTTCTTC.

The rearrangement joins TRBV19 to TRBJ1-2, with a possible D match to TRBD1 (5 bases). CDR1 LNHDA and CDR2 SQIVND come from the germline V gene (reference sequence). Trimming removed 6 bases from V and 8 bases from J, with 16 bases in between. CDR3 length: 13 residues. The CDR3 loop reads CASRTGAIAGYTF. DNA of the CDR3: TGTGCCAGTAGAACAGGAGCCATCGCGGGCTACACCTTC.

The chain has TRBV5-8 and TRBJ2-7, with TRBD1 identical over 9 bases. The germline gives CDR1 SGHTS, CDR2 YDEGEE. The CDR3 is 15 residues long. V shed 5 bases and J 6 bases; nucleotides not matched to a gene: 12. The CDR3 DNA reads TGTGCCAGCAGGGGGCGGAGAGGGACAGGGAGCGAGCAGTACTTC. Its protein product is CASRGRRGTGSEQYF.

The chain uses TRBV10-2 and TRBJ2-2; 8 bases match TRBD2. Unmatched junction bases numbered 3, after V lost 2 bases and J lost 1 base. This CDR3 has 16 amino acids. Germline loops: CDR1 WSHSY, CDR2 SAAADI. Here the CDR3 DNA reads TGCGCCAGCAGTGAGAGCGGGGGACAGAACACCGGGGAGCTGTTTTTT. Residues: CASSESGGQNTGELFF.